A selection of T cell receptor beta chains follows, all from one sample in a study of Graves' ophthalmopathy and Graves' hyperthyroidism. TCRdb reprocessed the multiplex PCR reads via MiXCR and lists one record per CDR3 protein. The sample carries 650,000 to 900,000 distinct CDR3 sequences, 35% to 50% recorded once. The sequenced sample consisted of peripheral blood. These TCRs come from an adult man with Graves' ophthalmopathy. The CDR3 runs from the conserved cysteine through the conserved F or W. Each record gives: D gene, V gene, clone size, J gene, CDR3 DNA, CDR3 protein. A D gene is named only where the DNA matches it firmly. Some rows mark clone size as missing; the rest say once, few, many or name a class of expanded clone.

NA	TRBV4-1	NA	TRBJ2-5	TGCGCCAGCAGCCAAGATAGTGGGACTGGAGAGACCCAGTACTTC	CASSQDSGTGETQYF
TRBD1	TRBV10-3	many	TRBJ2-7	TGTGCCGCCGGGACAGGGTCCTTCGAGCAGTACTTC	CAAGTGSFEQYF
TRBD1	TRBV30	NA	TRBJ1-1	TGTGCCTGGAGCGGAGGGGGCTTGGGCACTGAAGCTTTCTTT	CAWSGGGLGTEAFF
NA	TRBV6-5	many	TRBJ1-5	TGTGCCAGCAGTTCCACGGGGGACAATCAGCCCCAGCATTTT	CASSSTGDNQPQHF
TRBD1	TRBV7-2	NA	TRBJ1-1	TGTGCCAGCACCCCGGACAGGATAAACACTGAAGCTTTCTTT	CASTPDRINTEAFF
TRBD1	TRBV25-1	NA	TRBJ2-2	TGTGCCAGCAGCCCTACAGGGGCGGGCACCGGGGAGCTGTTTTTT	CASSPTGAGTGELFF
TRBD1	TRBV7-2	few	TRBJ2-7	TGTGCCAGCAGCCCCGGACAGGGGCGCGATCCTCTAGGGGAGCAGTACTTC	CASSPGQGRDPLGEQYF
NA	TRBV2	few	TRBJ2-7	TGTGCCAGCAGTTCGTCCTCCTTATCCTACGAGCAGTACTTC	CASSSSSLSYEQYF
TRBD1	TRBV24-1	NA	TRBJ1-2	TGTGCCACCAGTGACCGGAGGACAGGTGGAAATAGCTATGGCTACACCTTC	CATSDRRTGGNSYGYTF
NA	TRBV29-1	NA	TRBJ2-2	TGCAGCGTGATTCCAGGAACCGGGGAGCTGTTTTTT	CSVIPGTGELFF
NA	TRBV6-2/TRBV6-3	few	TRBJ1-4	TGTGCCACGAGACGGGGGCCGGCGAATGAAAAACTGTTTTTT	CATRRGPANEKLFF
TRBD1	TRBV6-5	few	TRBJ2-7	TGTGCCAGCACAGGACAGGGGGCTAGGACTTACGAGCAGTACTTC	CASTGQGARTYEQYF
NA	TRBV9	NA	TRBJ1-4	TGTGCCAGCAGCCTCGATGCGGGGGGGACCGGGAATGAAAAACTGTTTTTT	CASSLDAGGTGNEKLFF
NA	TRBV7-9	NA	TRBJ1-2	TGTGCCAGCAGCTTAATAGGAGGAAGGAACTATGGCTACACCTTC	CASSLIGGRNYGYTF